This is a list of T cell receptor beta chains from one sample in a study of blood T cell repertoires in COVID-19. Here immunoSEQ multiplex PCR was the method, and the copy in TCRdb shows in-frame clones only, minus some. The sample holds around 200,000 clones, approximately 82% seen once. Sequenced material: peripheral blood. These receptors were obtained from a man between 50 and 59 years old with active or convalescent COVID-19. Both conserved end residues are part of each CDR3. Only some rows state a clone size, as once, few, many or a class for expanded clones.

size,J,V,CDR3
once,TRBJ2-1,TRBV27,CASSSQGLVNNNEQFF
.,TRBJ1-4,TRBV4-3,CASSQNQGLNEKLFF
few,TRBJ2-7,TRBV9,CASSPREFPYEQYF
.,TRBJ2-1,TRBV5-6,CASSFLGEGWYNEQFF
few,TRBJ1-2,TRBV9,CASSVYGTGIFYGYTF
.,TRBJ2-5,TRBV7-2,CASSPRLAGTGETQYF
.,TRBJ1-5,TRBV4-1,CASSQVPRGLGNQPQHF
few,TRBJ2-5,TRBV5-4,CASSLERGETQYF
once,TRBJ2-2,TRBV30,CAWSHLAGGSGELFF
.,TRBJ1-2,TRBV13,CASSLDAEYGYTF
.,TRBJ2-2,TRBV9,CASSQGRAFPGELFF